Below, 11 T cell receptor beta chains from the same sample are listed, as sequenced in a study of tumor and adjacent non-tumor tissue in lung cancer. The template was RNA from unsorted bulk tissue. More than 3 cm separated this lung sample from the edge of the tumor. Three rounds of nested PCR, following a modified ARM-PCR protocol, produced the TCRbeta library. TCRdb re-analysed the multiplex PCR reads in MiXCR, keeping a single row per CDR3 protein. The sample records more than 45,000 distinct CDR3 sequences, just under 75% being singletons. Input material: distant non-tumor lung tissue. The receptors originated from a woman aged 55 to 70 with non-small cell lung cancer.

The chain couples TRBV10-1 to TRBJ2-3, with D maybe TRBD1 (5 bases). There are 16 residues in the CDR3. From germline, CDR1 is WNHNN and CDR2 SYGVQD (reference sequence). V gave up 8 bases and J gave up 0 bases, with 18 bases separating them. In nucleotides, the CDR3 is TGCGCCAGCGGGGCCCTCGGCAGGGTTAGCACAGATACGCAGTATTTT. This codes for CASGALGRVSTDTQYF.

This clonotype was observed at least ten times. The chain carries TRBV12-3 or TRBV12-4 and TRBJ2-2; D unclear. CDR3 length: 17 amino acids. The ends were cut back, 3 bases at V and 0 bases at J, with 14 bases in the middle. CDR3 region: CASSFPLAEANTGELFF. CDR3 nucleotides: TGTGCCAGCAGTTTCCCCCTGGCAGAGGCGAACACCGGGGAGCTGTTTTTT.

The CDR3 bases are TGTACCAGCAGCCCCCAGGGGGATCAGCCCCAGCATTTT. Protein sequence: CTSSPQGDQPQHF. The chain has TRBV7-2 and TRBJ1-5, with 7 bases aligning to TRBD1. The CDR3 covers 13 residues. Per germline, CDR1 SGHTA and CDR2 FQGNSA. Unmatched junction bases numbered 3, after V lost 5 bases and J lost 5 bases.

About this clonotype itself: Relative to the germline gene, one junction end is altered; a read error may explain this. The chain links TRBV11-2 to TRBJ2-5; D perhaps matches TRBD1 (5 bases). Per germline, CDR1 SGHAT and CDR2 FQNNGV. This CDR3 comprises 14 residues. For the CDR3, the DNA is TGTGCCTGCAGCTTAGGTGCCAGGGTAGAGATCCAGTACTTC. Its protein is CACSLGARVEIQYF.

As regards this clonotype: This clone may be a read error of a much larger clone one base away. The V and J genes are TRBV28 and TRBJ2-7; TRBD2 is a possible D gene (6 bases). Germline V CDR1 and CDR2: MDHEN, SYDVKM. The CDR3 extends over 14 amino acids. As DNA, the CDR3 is TGTGCCTGCAGTCCGCGGACTATCTCCTACGAGCAGTACTTC. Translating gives CACSPRTISYEQYF.

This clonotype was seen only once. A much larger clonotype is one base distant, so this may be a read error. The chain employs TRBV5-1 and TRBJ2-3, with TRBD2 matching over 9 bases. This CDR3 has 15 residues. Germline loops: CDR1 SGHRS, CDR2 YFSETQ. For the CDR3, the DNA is TGCGCCAACAGCTTGGGGACTAGCCTCACAGATACGCAGTATTTT. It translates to CANSLGTSLTDTQYF.

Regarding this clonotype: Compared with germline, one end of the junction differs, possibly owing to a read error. CDR3 bases: TGCAGCGTTCTTCGGGGCCTCGGGGCAGATACGCGGTATTTT. Translation: CSVLRGLGADTRYF. The chain couples TRBV29-1 to TRBJ2-3; D is perhaps TRBD1 or TRBD2 (5 bases each). From germline, CDR1 is SQVTM and CDR2 ANQGSEA. The CDR3 consists of 14 residues.

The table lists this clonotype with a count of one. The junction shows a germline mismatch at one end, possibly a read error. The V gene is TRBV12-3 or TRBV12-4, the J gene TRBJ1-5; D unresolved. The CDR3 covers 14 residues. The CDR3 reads CAGSLRGSNQPQHF. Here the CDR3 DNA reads TGTGCCGGCAGTTTACGAGGGAGCAATCAGCCCCAGCATTTT.

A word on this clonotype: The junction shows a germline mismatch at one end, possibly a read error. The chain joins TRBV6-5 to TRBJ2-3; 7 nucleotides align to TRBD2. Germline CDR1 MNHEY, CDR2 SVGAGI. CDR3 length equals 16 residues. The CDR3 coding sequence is TGTGCCAGCAGCCAAGGGTCTAGCGGTTACATAGATATGCAGTATTTT. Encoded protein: CASSQGSSGYIDMQYF.

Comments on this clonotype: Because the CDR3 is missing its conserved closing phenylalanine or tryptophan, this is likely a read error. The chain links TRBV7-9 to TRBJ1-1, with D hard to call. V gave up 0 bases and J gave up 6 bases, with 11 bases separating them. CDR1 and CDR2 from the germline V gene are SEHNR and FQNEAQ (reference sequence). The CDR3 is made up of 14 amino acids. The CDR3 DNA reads TGTGCCAGCAGCTTAGCGTCGGCAGGTTCTGAAGCTTTCTAT. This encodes CASSLASAGSEAFY.

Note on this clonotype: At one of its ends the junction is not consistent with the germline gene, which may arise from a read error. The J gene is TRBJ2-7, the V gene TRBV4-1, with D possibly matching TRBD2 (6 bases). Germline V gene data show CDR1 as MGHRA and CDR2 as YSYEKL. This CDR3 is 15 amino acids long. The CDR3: CASNQTSRRQYEQYF. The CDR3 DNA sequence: TGCGCCAGCAACCAAACTAGCAGGAGACAATACGAGCAGTACTTC.